This T cell receptor beta chain emerged from a study of shared clonotypes between healthy human individuals. Naive-designated CD8 cells lacked CD45RO, were positively enriched for CCR7, and omitted terminally differentiated effector memory CD45RA+ cells. CDR1 and CDR2 from the germline V gene are MGHRA and YSYEKL. V gave up 4 bases and J gave up 0 bases, with 7 bases separating them. This CDR3 spans 14 amino acids. Findings and limits, study-wide: Compared with clonotypes that all four donors shared, non-shared clonotypes had lower generation probabilities.

A word on this clone: What it recognizes is unknown. This sample includes further DNA sequences coding for the same CDR3.

Sequenced by immunoSEQ multiplex PCR; TCRdb stores in-frame clones only, minus some. The data hold 2 million to 2.5 million clones, with approximately 94% observed a single time. The receptor was isolated from a man aged 18 to 29 in good health. The J gene is TRBJ1-3, the V gene TRBV4-1; no clear D. Material: naive CD8+ T cells sorted from blood. The CDR3 region is CASSPLASGNTIYF. Written as DNA, the CDR3 is TGCGCCAGCAGCCCACTAGCCTCTGGAAACACCATATATTTT.